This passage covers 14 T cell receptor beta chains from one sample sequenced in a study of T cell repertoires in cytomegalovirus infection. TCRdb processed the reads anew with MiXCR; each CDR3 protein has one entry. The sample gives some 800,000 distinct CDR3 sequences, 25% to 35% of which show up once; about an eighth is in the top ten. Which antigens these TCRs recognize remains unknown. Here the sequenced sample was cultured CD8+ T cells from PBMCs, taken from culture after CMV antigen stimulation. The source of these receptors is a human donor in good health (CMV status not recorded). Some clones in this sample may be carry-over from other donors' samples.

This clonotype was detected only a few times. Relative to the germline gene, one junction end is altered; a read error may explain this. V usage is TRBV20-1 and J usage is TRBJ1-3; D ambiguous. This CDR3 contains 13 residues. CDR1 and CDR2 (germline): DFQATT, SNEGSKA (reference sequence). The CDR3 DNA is TGCAGTGCTAGGCACCACTCTGGTAACACCATATATTTT. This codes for CSARHHSGNTIYF.

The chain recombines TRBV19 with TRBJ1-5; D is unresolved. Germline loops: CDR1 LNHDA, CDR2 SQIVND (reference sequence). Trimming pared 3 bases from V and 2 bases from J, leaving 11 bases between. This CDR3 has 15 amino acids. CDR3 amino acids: CASSIEQSGNQPQHF. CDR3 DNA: TGTGCCAGTAGTATCGAACAGTCTGGCAATCAGCCCCAGCATTTT.

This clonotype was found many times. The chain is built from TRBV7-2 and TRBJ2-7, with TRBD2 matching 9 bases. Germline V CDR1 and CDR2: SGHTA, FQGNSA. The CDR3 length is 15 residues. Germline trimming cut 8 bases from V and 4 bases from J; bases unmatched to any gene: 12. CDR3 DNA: TGTGCCAGCTCCGCGGGCGGCGGGGGGGTATACGAGCAGTACTTC. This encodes CASSAGGGGVYEQYF.

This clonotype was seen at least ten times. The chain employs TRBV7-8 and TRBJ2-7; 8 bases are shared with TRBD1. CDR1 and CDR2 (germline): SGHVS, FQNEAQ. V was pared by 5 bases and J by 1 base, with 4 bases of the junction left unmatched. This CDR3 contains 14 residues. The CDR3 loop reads CASSPHRGSYEQYV. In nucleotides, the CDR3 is TGTGCCAGCAGCCCCCACAGGGGGTCCTACGAGCAGTACGTC.

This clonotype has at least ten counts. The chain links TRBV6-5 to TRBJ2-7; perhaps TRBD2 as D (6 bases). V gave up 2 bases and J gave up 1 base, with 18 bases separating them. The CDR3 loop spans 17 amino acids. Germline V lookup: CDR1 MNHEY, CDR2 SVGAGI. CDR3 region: CASSYVGRQGGSYEQYF. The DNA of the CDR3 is TGTGCCAGCAGTTACGTTGGACGGCAGGGAGGATCCTACGAGCAGTACTTC.

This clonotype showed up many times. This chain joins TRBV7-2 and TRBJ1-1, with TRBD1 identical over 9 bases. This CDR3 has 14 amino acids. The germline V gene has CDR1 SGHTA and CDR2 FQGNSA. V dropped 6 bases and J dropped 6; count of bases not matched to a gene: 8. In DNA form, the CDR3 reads TGTGCCAGCAGTTACCCGGGACAGGGTCCTGAAGCTTTCTTT. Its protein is CASSYPGQGPEAFF.

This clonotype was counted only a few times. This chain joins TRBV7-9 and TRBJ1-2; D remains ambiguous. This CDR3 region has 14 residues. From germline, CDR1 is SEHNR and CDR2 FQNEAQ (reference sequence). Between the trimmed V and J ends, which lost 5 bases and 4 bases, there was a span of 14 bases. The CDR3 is CASSLPQLSYGYTF. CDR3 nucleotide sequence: TGTGCCAGCAGCCTCCCCCAGCTCTCCTATGGCTACACCTTC.

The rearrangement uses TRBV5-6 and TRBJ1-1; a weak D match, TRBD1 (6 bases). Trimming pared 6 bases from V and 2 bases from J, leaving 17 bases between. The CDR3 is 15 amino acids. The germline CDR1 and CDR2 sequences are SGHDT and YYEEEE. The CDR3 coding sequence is TGTGCCAGCACCGACGAGCCACAGGGAAACACTGAAGCTTTCTTT. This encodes CASTDEPQGNTEAFF.

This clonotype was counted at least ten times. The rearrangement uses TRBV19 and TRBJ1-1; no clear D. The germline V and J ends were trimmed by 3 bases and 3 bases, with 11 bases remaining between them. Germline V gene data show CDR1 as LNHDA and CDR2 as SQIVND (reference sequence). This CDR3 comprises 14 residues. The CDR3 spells CASSMSGWDTEAFF. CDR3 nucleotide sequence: TGTGCCAGTAGTATGTCGGGGTGGGACACTGAAGCTTTCTTT. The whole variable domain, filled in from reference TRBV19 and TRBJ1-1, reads DGGITQSPKYLFRKEGQNVTLSCEQNLNHDAMYWYRQDPGQGLRLIYYSQIVNDFQKGDIAEGYSVSREKKESFPLTVTSAQKNPTAFYLCASSMSGWDTEAFFGQGTRLTVV.

The CDR3, as DNA: TGTGCCAGCAGCACCCCAAACAACGGGCAGGACTACAATGAGCAGTTCTTC. As protein: CASSTPNNGQDYNEQFF. The rearrangement joins TRBV11-2 to TRBJ2-1; no clear D. Germline-derived CDR1 and CDR2 are SGHAT and FQNNGV. With 5 bases removed from V and 3 bases from J, the gap between germline ends came to 20 bases. This CDR3 is 17 amino acids long.

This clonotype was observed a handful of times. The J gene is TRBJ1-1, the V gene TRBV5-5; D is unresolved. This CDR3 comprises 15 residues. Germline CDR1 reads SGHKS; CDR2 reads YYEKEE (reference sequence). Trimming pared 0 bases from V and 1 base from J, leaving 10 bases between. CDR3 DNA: TGTGCCAGCAGCTTGGCCGGCAACCCGAACACTGAAGCTTTCTTT. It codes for CASSLAGNPNTEAFF.

CDR3 in DNA: TGTGCCAGCAGTGGAGGGACAGCTAGCACAGATACGCAGTATTTT. Its translation: CASSGGTASTDTQYF. The rearrangement uses TRBV12-3 or TRBV12-4 and TRBJ2-3; the D gene is possibly TRBD1 (7 bases). V lost 5 bases and J 0 bases, leaving 12 bases between the germline ends. CDR3 length equals 15 residues.

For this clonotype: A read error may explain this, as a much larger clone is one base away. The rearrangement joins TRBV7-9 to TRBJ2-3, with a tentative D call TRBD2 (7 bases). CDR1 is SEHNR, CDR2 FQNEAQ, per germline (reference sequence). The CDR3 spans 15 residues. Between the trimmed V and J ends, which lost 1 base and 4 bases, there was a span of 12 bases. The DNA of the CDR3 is TGTGCCAGCAGCTTAGGCGGGGGCCACGCAGATACGCAGTATTTT. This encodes CASSLGGGHADTQYF.

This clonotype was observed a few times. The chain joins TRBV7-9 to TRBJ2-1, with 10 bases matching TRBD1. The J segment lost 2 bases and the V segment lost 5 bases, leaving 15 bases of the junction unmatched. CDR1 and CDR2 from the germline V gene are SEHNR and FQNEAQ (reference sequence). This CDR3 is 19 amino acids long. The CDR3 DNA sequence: TGTGCCAGCAGCCTTAGACAGGGGGCCTCGGGGGCCCCCTACAATGAGCAGTTCTTC. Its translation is CASSLRQGASGAPYNEQFF.